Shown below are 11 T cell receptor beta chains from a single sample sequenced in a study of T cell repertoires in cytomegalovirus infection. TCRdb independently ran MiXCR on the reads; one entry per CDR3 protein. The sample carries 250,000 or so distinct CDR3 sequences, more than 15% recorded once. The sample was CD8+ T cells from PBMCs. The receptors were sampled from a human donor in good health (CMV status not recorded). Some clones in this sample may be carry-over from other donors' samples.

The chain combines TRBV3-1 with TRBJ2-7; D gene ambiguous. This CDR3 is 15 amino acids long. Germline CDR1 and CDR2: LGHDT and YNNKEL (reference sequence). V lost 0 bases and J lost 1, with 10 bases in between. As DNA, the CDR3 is TGTGCCAGCAGCCAAGATAAACTATTTTCCTACGAGCAGTACTTC. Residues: CASSQDKLFSYEQYF.

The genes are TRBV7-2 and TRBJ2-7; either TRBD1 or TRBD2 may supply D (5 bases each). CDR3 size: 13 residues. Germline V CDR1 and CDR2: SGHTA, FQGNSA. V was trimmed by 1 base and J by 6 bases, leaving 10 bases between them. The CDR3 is CASSLGRTPEQYF. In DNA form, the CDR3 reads TGTGCCAGCAGCTTAGGGAGGACACCCGAGCAGTACTTC.

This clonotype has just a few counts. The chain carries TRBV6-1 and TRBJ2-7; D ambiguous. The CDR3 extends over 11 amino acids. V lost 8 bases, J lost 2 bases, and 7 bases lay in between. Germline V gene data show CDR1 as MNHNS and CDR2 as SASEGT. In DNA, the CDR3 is TGTGCCAGCCAAGCGACCTACGAGCAGTACTTC. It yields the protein CASQATYEQYF.

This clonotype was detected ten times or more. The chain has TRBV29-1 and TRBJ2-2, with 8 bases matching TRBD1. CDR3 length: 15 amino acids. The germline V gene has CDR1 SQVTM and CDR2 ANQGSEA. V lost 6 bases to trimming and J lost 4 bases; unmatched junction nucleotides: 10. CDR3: CSVYPGGATTGELFF. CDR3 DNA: TGCAGCGTCTACCCAGGGGGCGCAACCACCGGGGAGCTGTTTTTT.

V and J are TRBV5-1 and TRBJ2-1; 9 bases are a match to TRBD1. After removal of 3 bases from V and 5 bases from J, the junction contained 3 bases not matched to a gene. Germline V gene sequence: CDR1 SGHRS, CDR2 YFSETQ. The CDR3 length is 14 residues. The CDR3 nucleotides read TGCGCCAGCAGCTGGACAGGGGTCGACAATGAGCAGTTCTTC. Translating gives CASSWTGVDNEQFF.

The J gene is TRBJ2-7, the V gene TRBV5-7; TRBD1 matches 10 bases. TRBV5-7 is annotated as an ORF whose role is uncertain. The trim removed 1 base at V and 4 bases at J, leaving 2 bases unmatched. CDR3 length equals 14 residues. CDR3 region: CASSLWTGGYEQYF. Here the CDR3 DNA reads TGTGCCAGCAGCTTGTGGACAGGGGGGTACGAGCAGTACTTC.

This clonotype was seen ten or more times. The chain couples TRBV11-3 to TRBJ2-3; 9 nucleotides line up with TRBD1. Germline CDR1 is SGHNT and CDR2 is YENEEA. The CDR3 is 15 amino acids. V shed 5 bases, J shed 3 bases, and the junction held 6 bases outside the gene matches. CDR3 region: CASSRTGGATDTQYF. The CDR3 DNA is TGTGCCAGCAGCCGCACAGGGGGCGCGACAGATACGCAGTATTTT. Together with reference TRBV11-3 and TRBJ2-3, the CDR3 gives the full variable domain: EAGVVQSPRYKIIEKKQPVAFWCNPISGHNTLYWYLQNLGQGPELLIRYENEEAVDDSQLPKDRFSAERLKGVDSTLKIQPAELGDSAVYLCASSRTGGATDTQYFGPGTRLTVL.

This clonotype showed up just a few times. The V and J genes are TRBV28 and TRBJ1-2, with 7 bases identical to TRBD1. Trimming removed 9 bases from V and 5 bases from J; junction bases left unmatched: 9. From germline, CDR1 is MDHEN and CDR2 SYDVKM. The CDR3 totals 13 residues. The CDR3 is CASSDRASYGYTF. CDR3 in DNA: TGTGCCAGTTCAGACAGGGCTAGTTATGGCTACACCTTC.

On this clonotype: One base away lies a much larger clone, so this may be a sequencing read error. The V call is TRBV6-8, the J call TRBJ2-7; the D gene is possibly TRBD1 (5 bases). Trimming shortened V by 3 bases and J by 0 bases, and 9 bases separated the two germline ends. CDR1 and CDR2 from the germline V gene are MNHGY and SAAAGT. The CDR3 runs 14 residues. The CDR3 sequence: CASSYQGFSYEQYF. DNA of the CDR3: TGTGCCAGCAGTTATCAGGGTTTCTCCTACGAGCAGTACTTC.

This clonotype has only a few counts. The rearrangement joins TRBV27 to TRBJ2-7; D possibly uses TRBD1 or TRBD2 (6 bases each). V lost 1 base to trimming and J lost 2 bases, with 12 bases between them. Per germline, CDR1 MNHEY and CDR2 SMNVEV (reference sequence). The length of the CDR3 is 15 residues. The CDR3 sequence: CASSLLSGGPYEQYF. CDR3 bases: TGTGCCAGCAGTTTATTATCCGGGGGCCCCTACGAGCAGTACTTC.

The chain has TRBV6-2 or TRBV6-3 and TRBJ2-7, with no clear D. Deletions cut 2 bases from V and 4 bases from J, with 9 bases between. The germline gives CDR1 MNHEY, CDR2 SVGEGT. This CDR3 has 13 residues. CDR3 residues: CASSYRSSYEQYF. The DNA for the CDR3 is TGTGCCAGCAGTTACCGCTCTTCATACGAGCAGTACTTC.